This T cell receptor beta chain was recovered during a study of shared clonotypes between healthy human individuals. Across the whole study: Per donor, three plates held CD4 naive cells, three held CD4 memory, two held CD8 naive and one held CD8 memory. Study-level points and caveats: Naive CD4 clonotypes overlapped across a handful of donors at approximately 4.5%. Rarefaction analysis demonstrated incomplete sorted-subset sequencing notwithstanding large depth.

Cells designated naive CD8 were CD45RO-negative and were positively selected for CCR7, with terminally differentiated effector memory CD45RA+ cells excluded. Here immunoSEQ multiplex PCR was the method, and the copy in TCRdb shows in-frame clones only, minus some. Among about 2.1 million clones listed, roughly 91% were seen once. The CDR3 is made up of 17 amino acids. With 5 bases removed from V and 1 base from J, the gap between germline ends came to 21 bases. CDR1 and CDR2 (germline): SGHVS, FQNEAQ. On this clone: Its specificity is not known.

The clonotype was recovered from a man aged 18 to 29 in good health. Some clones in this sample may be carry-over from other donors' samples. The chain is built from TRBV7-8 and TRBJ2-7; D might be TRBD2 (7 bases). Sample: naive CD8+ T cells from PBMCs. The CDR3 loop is CASSEPRRGRGSYEQYF. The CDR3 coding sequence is TGTGCCAGCAGCGAACCCCGGCGGGGGCGGGGGTCCTACGAGCAGTACTTC.